This TCR beta chain was captured in a study of blood T cell repertoires in COVID-19. Whole-study context: T cells, B-cell-depleted T cells, or PBMCs provided the cDNA or gDNA that served as material.

As handled by the study authors: How many nucleated cells were present was estimated from reference gene primer amplification. Profiling relied on immunoSEQ multiplex PCR, and the TCRdb table lists in-frame clones only, not all of them. The V and J calls and clone size are taken from that table; D and trimming were inferred from the DNA. The sample has 130,000 to 150,000 clones, roughly 90% seen once. J gave up 6 bases and V 8 bases, and 13 bases lay outside the gene matches. The germline gives CDR1 SGHTA, CDR2 FQGNSA. The CDR3 length is 16 residues. The sequenced material came from peripheral blood. The receptor was isolated from a human donor in a cohort sampled during active COVID-19. The chain is built from TRBV7-2 and TRBJ2-1; 10 bases are shared with TRBD2. The CDR3 DNA is TGTGCCAGCTCCAACGTGGGGACTAGCGTCCTCAATGAGCAGTTCTTC. Translation: CASSNVGTSVLNEQFF.